This is a list of T cell receptor beta chains from one sample in a study of vaccination and CD4 T cells after COVID-19. Antigen specificity for these receptors is unknown. TCRdb analysed the PCR reads with MiXCR anew, one entry per CDR3 protein. The table has about 17,000 distinct CDR3 sequences, around 40% seen once. Sequencing used CD4+ T cells from blood, cultured in vitro. The receptors shown here come from a human donor who had recovered from COVID-19. The CDR3 runs from the conserved cysteine through the conserved F or W. A D gene is named only where the DNA matches it firmly. Clone size is stated in some rows and not others, as once, few, many or a class when expanded.

CDR3aa	CDR3nt	abundance	d_gene	v_gene	j_gene
CASSLGRQGNSPLHF	TGTGCCAGCAGCTTAGGGCGACAGGGAAATTCACCCCTCCACTTT	few	TRBD1	TRBV7-2	TRBJ1-6
CASGGRITDTQYF	TGCGCCAGCGGGGGCCGTATCACAGATACGCAGTATTTT	.	.	TRBV10-2	TRBJ2-3
CSAVGTATNYGYTF	TGCAGTGCTGTAGGGACAGCCACTAACTATGGCTACACCTTC	few	TRBD1	TRBV20-1	TRBJ1-2
CASSLGGDRGSPLHF	TGCGCCAGCAGCTTGGGGGGTGACAGGGGTTCACCCCTCCACTTT	few	TRBD1	TRBV5-1	TRBJ1-6
CASSIGGGSYEQYF	TGTGCCAGTAGTATAGGGGGCGGCTCCTACGAGCAGTACTTC	.	.	TRBV19	TRBJ2-7
CSARETSSYNEQFF	TGCAGTGCTAGAGAGACGAGCTCCTACAATGAGCAGTTCTTC	few	.	TRBV20-1	TRBJ2-1
CASSLTGKETQYF	TGTGCCAGCAGCTTAACCGGGAAAGAGACCCAGTACTTC	.	.	TRBV11-1	TRBJ2-5
CASSVGLNNEQFF	TGCGCCAGCAGTGTTGGACTAAACAATGAGCAGTTCTTC	.	.	TRBV10-1	TRBJ2-1
CASSVVPLEGTEAFF	TGTGCCAGCAGCGTAGTCCCCCTTGAGGGCACTGAAGCTTTCTTT	.	.	TRBV9	TRBJ1-1
CASSLGTSGSTDTQYF	TGTGCCAGCAGCTTGGGGACTAGCGGGAGCACAGATACGCAGTATTTT	few	TRBD2	TRBV5-8	TRBJ2-3
CASSQAGVWGDEQYF	TGCGCCAGCAGCCAAGCTGGGGTGTGGGGAGACGAGCAGTACTTC	.	.	TRBV4-1	TRBJ2-7
CAWSAMGNSNQPQHF	TGTGCCTGGAGTGCCATGGGTAATAGCAATCAGCCCCAGCATTTT	few	.	TRBV30	TRBJ1-5
CATSGDVGETQYF	TGTGCCACCAGCGGCGACGTCGGAGAGACCCAGTACTTC	.	.	TRBV15	TRBJ2-5
CASSGNRGYQETQYF	TGTGCCAGCAGTGGAAACAGGGGGTACCAAGAGACCCAGTACTTC	.	TRBD1	TRBV2	TRBJ2-5
CASSQDGLNNSPLHF	TGTGCCAGCAGCCAAGATGGGCTTAATAATTCACCCCTCCACTTT	few	.	TRBV4-2	TRBJ1-6
CSAQTAYLVNTEAFF	TGCAGTGCGCAGACAGCTTACTTAGTAAACACTGAAGCTTTCTTT	few	.	TRBV20-1	TRBJ1-1
CASSEMTIGGETQYF	TGCGCCAGCAGTGAGATGACTATCGGGGGCGAGACCCAGTACTTC	few	.	TRBV10-2	TRBJ2-5
CASDGVNTEAFF	TGTGCCAGTGACGGTGTGAACACTGAAGCTTTCTTT	few	.	TRBV28	TRBJ1-1